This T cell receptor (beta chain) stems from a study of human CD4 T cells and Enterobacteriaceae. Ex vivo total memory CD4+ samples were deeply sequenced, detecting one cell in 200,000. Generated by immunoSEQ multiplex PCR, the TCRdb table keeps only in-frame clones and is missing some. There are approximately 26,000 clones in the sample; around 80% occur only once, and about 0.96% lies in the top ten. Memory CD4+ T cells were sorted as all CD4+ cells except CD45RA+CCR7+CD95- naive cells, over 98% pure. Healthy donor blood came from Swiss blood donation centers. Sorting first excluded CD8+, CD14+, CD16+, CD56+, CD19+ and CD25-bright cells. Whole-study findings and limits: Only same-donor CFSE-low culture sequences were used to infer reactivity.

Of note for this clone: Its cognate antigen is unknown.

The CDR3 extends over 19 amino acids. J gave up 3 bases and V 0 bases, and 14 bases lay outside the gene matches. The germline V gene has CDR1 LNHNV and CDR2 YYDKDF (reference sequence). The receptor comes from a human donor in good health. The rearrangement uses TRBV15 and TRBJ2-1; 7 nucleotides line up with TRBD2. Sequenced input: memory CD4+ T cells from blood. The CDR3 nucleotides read TGTGCCACCAGCAGAGATGTGTTTTACGAGGGACTACGCTACAATGAGCAGTTCTTC. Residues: CATSRDVFYEGLRYNEQFF. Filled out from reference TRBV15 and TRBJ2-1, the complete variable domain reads DAMVIQNPRYQVTQFGKPVTLSCSQTLNHNVMYWYQQKSSQAPKLLFHYYDKDFNNEADTPDNFQSRRPNTSFCFLDIRSPGLGDTAMYLCATSRDVFYEGLRYNEQFFGPGTRLTVL.